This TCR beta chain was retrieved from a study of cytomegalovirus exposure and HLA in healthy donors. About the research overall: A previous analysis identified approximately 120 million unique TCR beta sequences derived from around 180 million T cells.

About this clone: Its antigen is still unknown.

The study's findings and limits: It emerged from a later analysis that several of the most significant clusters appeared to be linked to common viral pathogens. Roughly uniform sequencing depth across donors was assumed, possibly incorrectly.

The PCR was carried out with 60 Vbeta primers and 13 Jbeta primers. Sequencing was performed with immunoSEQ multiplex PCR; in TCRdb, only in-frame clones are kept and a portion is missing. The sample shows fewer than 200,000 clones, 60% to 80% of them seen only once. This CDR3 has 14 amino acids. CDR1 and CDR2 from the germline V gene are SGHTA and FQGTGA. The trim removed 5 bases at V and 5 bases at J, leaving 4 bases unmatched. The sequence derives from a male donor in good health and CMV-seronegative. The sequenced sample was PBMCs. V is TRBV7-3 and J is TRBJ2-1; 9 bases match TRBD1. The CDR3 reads CASSDGQGNNEQFF. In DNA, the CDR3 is TGTGCCAGCAGCGACGGACAGGGGAACAATGAGCAGTTCTTC.